The 17 T cell receptor beta chains below come from one sample, sequenced in a study of cytomegalovirus exposure and HLA in healthy donors. A multiplex PCR was run with 60 Vbeta primers and 13 Jbeta primers. TCRdb's table, derived via immunoSEQ multiplex PCR, lists solely in-frame clones and lacks some. Here the sample spans some 100,000 clones, about 80% being singletons. The sample comprised PBMCs. The source is a man aged 35 to 55 in good health and CMV-seronegative.

The chain employs TRBV27 and TRBJ2-2, with 12 nucleotides matching TRBD1. The CDR3 totals 15 residues. J gave up 6 bases and V 5 bases, and 4 bases lay outside the gene matches. Germline lookup yields CDR1 MNHEY and CDR2 SMNVEV (reference sequence). In DNA form, the CDR3 reads TGTGCCAGCAGTCCCGGGACAGGGGGCGCCGGGGAGCTGTTTTTT. Protein: CASSPGTGGAGELFF.

This clone was seen more than once but under ten times. V gene TRBV5-1 combines with J gene TRBJ2-1, with 8 bases aligning to TRBD2. V was pared by 3 bases and J by 9 bases, with 8 bases of the junction left unmatched. This CDR3 contains 14 residues. The germline V gene has CDR1 SGHRS and CDR2 YFSETQ. The CDR3 spells CASSYGLAVGEQFF. For the CDR3, the DNA is TGCGCCAGCAGCTATGGACTAGCTGTTGGTGAGCAGTTCTTC.

This clone was counted a few times. The CDR3 DNA sequence: TGCGCCAGCAGCTTGAGTGGGCGCGGGGACACTGAAGCTTTCTTT. Protein sequence: CASSLSGRGDTEAFF. This chain uses TRBV5-1 with TRBJ1-1; D uncertain. Trimming cost V 1 base and J 3 bases, with 13 bases left between them. Germline CDR1 and CDR2: SGHRS and YFSETQ. The CDR3 contains 15 residues.

The rearrangement joins TRBV6-1 to TRBJ1-5; a possible D gene is TRBD1 (6 bases). The V end was cut by 2 bases, the J end by 4 bases, with 12 bases between. This CDR3 is built from 15 residues. CDR1 is MNHNS, CDR2 SASEGT, per germline. CDR3 residues: CASSEFLGGNQPQHF. CDR3 nucleotide sequence: TGTGCCAGCAGTGAATTTTTAGGGGGAAATCAGCCCCAGCATTTT.

DNA for the CDR3: TGTGCCAGCAGCCCCCCCTTGGGAGGTGGTGAAAAACTGTTTTTT. Translation: CASSPPLGGGEKLFF. V is TRBV7-9 and J is TRBJ1-4; D remains unclear. Germline V lookup: CDR1 SEHNR, CDR2 FQNEAQ (reference sequence). V was pared by 5 bases and J by 7 bases, with 17 bases between. CDR3 length: 15 amino acids.

The chain employs TRBV28 and TRBJ2-1; TRBD2 aligns across 8 bases. Per germline, CDR1 MDHEN and CDR2 SYDVKM. The CDR3 has 14 residues. V dropped 8 bases and J dropped 3; count of bases not matched to a gene: 6. CDR3 nucleotide sequence: TGTGCCAGCGCAAGCGGGGGACTCTACAATGAGCAGTTCTTC. It translates to CASASGGLYNEQFF.

V gene TRBV7-9 combines with J gene TRBJ1-2; 7 bases map to TRBD1. Germline V gene data show CDR1 as SEHNR and CDR2 as FQNEAQ (reference sequence). The V segment lost 4 bases and the J segment 8 bases; nucleotides outside the gene matches: 7. CDR3 length: 13 amino acids. CDR3 loop: CASSSGQWKGYTF. The CDR3 DNA reads TGTGCCAGCAGCTCGGGACAGTGGAAGGGCTACACCTTC.

A note on this clone: Compared with germline, one end of the junction differs, possibly owing to a read error. V and J are TRBV7-9 and TRBJ1-2; no reliable D call. Germline assignment: CDR1 SEHNR and CDR2 FQNEAQ (reference sequence). The CDR3 covers 12 residues. The CDR3 sequence is CSSSLLGVVYTF. The CDR3 region has the DNA TGTTCCAGCAGCTTACTCGGGGTCGTCTACACCTTC. Complete variable domain (other parts from reference TRBV7-9 and TRBJ1-2): DTGVSQNPRHKITKRGQNVTFRCDPISEHNRLYWYRQTLGQGPEFLTYFQNEAQLEKSRLLSDRFSAERPKGSFSTLEIQRTEQGDSAMYLCSSSLLGVVYTFGSGTRLTVV.

The rearrangement links TRBV20-1 to TRBJ2-3; D is unclear. The CDR3 is 11 amino acids. The V gene's germline CDR1 is DFQATT and CDR2 SNEGSKA (reference sequence). Trimming shortened V by 6 bases and J by 6 bases, and 10 bases separated the two germline ends. The CDR3 DNA follows: TGCAGTGCGGCCGAGGAGGATACGCAGTATTTT. Translation gives CSAAEEDTQYF.

The CDR3 is CASALSTSPLHF. The CDR3, as DNA: TGTGCCAGCGCCTTGAGTACTTCACCCCTCCACTTT. The J gene is TRBJ1-6, the V gene TRBV6-5; D is unclear. V was clipped by 8 bases and J by 9 bases, with 11 bases between them. Germline V gene sequence: CDR1 MNHEY, CDR2 SVGAGI. This CDR3 comprises 12 residues.

The sample holds a few counts of this clone. This rearrangement joins TRBV18 to TRBJ2-6, with TRBD1 as a possible D gene (6 bases). Trimming took off 3 bases at V and 0 bases at J, with 15 bases between the two ends. The CDR3 sequence is 18 residues long. Looked up from germline, CDR1 is KGHSH and CDR2 is LQKENI. The CDR3 region is CASSPLGQMSSGANVLTF. For the CDR3, the DNA is TGTGCCAGCTCACCCCTCGGACAGATGAGCTCTGGGGCCAACGTCCTGACTTTC.

The gene calls are TRBV7-7 and TRBJ2-7; TRBD2 is a possible D gene (5 bases). V lost 5 bases to trimming and J lost 0 bases, with 14 bases between them. Germline V gene data show CDR1 as SSHAT and CDR2 as FNYEAQ (reference sequence). CDR3 size: 15 residues. In DNA form, the CDR3 reads TGTGCCAGCAGCCCTCGGCCGGGGAGCTCCTACGAGCAGTACTTC. Its protein product is CASSPRPGSSYEQYF.

The table lists this clone with a few counts. This chain links TRBV7-9 with TRBJ1-4, with D perhaps matching TRBD1 (6 bases). The germline CDR1 and CDR2 sequences are SEHNR and FQNEAQ (reference sequence). The CDR3 length is 15 residues. The V gene lost 7 bases and the J gene lost 3 bases, with 15 bases spanning the gap. The CDR3, as DNA: TGTGCCAGCACCTACCCCCAGGGGCCTAATGAAAAACTGTTTTTT. Translation: CASTYPQGPNEKLFF.

This clone has just a few counts. This chain connects TRBV4-1 to TRBJ1-2, with D unresolved. CDR1 MGHRA and CDR2 YSYEKL come from the germline V gene. V was pared by 1 base and J by 2 bases, with 11 bases between. CDR3 size: 15 residues. The DNA for the CDR3 is TGCGCCAGCAGCCAAGCGGTTGGGCTGAACTATGGCTACACCTTC. Its protein is CASSQAVGLNYGYTF.

V and J are TRBV9 and TRBJ2-1, with D perhaps TRBD2 (6 bases). This CDR3 has 13 residues. Trimming removed 2 bases from V and 4 bases from J, with 7 bases in between. Per the germline V gene, CDR1 is SGDLS and CDR2 is YYNGEE. The CDR3 spells CASSVRGYNEQFF. The CDR3 DNA reads as TGTGCCAGCAGCGTGCGGGGTTACAATGAGCAGTTCTTC.

The V gene is TRBV2, the J gene TRBJ1-1; a possible D gene is TRBD1 (5 bases). Trimming removed 6 bases at V and 1 base at J, with 15 bases between. The CDR3 runs to 15 residues. From germline, CDR1 is SNHLY and CDR2 FYNNEI. The CDR3: CASRTPPGGNTEAFF. DNA of the CDR3: TGTGCCAGCAGGACCCCGCCGGGGGGGAACACTGAAGCTTTCTTT. The full variable domain, completed using reference TRBV2 and TRBJ1-1, is EPEVTQTPSHQVTQMGQEVILRCVPISNHLYFYWYRQILGQKVEFLVSFYNNEISEKSEIFDDQFSVERPDGSNFTLKIRSTKLEDSAMYFCASRTPPGGNTEAFFGQGTRLTVV.

The DNA of the CDR3 is TGTGCCAGCAGCACCGGGACAGCTAACTATGGCTACACCTTC. This sequence encodes CASSTGTANYGYTF. The chain joins TRBV5-4 to TRBJ1-2; 7 bases line up with TRBD1. Germline V gives CDR1 SGHNT, CDR2 YYREEE (reference sequence). The ends lost 4 bases at V and 0 bases at J; junction bases unmatched: 3. This CDR3 is 14 amino acids long.